The 28 T cell receptor beta chains listed next were all sequenced from one sample in a study of blood T cell repertoires in COVID-19. Produced via immunoSEQ multiplex PCR; TCRdb's table is partial and in-frame only. This table has about 150,000 clones, approximately 90% appearing once. The sequenced material came from peripheral blood. These receptors originate from a man aged 18 to 35 with COVID-19, enrolled during active disease.

V usage is TRBV5-6 and J usage is TRBJ1-1; 10 bases are shared with TRBD1. The J segment lost 4 bases and the V segment lost 4 bases, leaving 7 bases of the junction unmatched. The CDR3 has 15 amino acids. Per the germline V gene, CDR1 is SGHDT and CDR2 is YYEEEE. CDR3 sequence (DNA): TGTGCCAGCAGCGTCGACAGGGGGCAGGGCACTGAAGCTTTCTTT. Translating it yields CASSVDRGQGTEAFF.

The chain combines TRBV30 with TRBJ2-1; TRBD2 matches 9 bases. CDR1 and CDR2 (germline): GTSNPN, SVGIG (reference sequence). Trimming took 2 bases from V and 5 from J; bases not matched to a gene: 7. The CDR3 runs 15 residues. The CDR3, as DNA: TGTGCCTGGAGTCAGCGACTAGCGGCTGACAATGAGCAGTTCTTC. Translating it yields CAWSQRLAADNEQFF.

J is TRBJ1-5 and V is TRBV27; D is ambiguous. Trimming pared 0 bases from V and 2 bases from J, leaving 11 bases between. This CDR3 contains 16 residues. Looked up from germline, CDR1 is MNHEY and CDR2 is SMNVEV (reference sequence). Here the CDR3 reads CASSLSTPAGNQPQHF. As DNA, the CDR3 is TGTGCCAGCAGTTTATCAACCCCGGCGGGCAATCAGCCCCAGCATTTT.

This clone was observed a few times. This chain links TRBV19 with TRBJ1-5, with 8 bases that match TRBD1. CDR3 size: 15 residues. Per germline, CDR1 LNHDA and CDR2 SQIVND (reference sequence). Unmatched junction bases numbered 8, after V lost 8 bases and J lost 2 bases. CDR3 residues: CASGGQVVGNQPQHF. Written as DNA, the CDR3 is TGTGCCAGTGGGGGACAGGTTGTGGGCAATCAGCCCCAGCATTTT.

V usage is TRBV5-1 and J usage is TRBJ2-2, with a weak D call TRBD1 (5 bases). The CDR3 covers 16 residues. V gave up 0 bases and J gave up 2 bases, with 11 bases separating them. The germline CDR1 and CDR2 sequences are SGHRS and YFSETQ. The CDR3 DNA is TGCGCCAGCAGCTTGGCCCCGACAGCAAACACCGGGGAGCTGTTTTTT. This encodes CASSLAPTANTGELFF.

This rearrangement joins TRBV5-8 to TRBJ1-1; possible D gene TRBD1, 5 bases. The CDR3 consists of 16 residues. V lost 0 bases and J lost 3, with 15 bases in between. CDR1 and CDR2 from the germline V gene are SGHTS and YDEGEE. This CDR3 reads CASSLAGAGPDTEAFF. CDR3 in DNA: TGTGCCAGCAGCTTGGCCGGTGCAGGGCCGGACACTGAAGCTTTCTTT.

The chain has TRBV11-3 and TRBJ1-1, with D perhaps TRBD1 (5 bases). With 5 bases removed from V and 5 bases from J, the gap between germline ends came to 12 bases. The germline V gene has CDR1 SGHNT and CDR2 YENEEA. CDR3 size: 13 residues. The CDR3 loop is CASSLREGTEAFF. CDR3 sequence (DNA): TGTGCCAGCAGCCTCAGGGAAGGGACTGAAGCTTTCTTT.

This clone was counted only a few times. The chain links TRBV6-5 to TRBJ1-2, with 7 nucleotides matching TRBD1. The V gene's germline CDR1 is MNHEY and CDR2 SVGAGI. The CDR3 has 14 amino acids. The ends lost 6 bases at V and 8 bases at J; junction bases unmatched: 12. The CDR3 DNA reads TGTGCCAGCAGGCGGACAGGAGGGACCTGGGGCTACACCTTC. This sequence encodes CASRRTGGTWGYTF.

This clone was detected only a few times. This rearrangement joins TRBV18 to TRBJ1-5; 8 positions agree with TRBD1. Germline V gives CDR1 KGHSH, CDR2 LQKENI. The CDR3 contains 15 residues. V shed 0 bases, J shed 7 bases, and the junction held 5 bases outside the gene matches. CDR3 sequence: CASSPPGTGRQPQHF. CDR3 DNA: TGTGCCAGCTCACCACCCGGGACAGGTCGCCAGCCCCAGCATTTT.

The CDR3 DNA reads as TGTGCCAGTAGCCACTATGAGGAAGAGACCCAGTACTTC. Encoded protein: CASSHYEEETQYF. V gene TRBV12-3 or TRBV12-4 combines with J gene TRBJ2-5; D not resolved. This CDR3 is built from 13 residues. Trimming left V 9 bases short and J 3 bases short, with 14 bases between.

The rearrangement uses TRBV9 and TRBJ2-1, with 9 nucleotides matching TRBD2. V lost 3 bases, J lost 9 bases, and 7 bases stayed unmatched. This CDR3 has 14 amino acids. CDR1 and CDR2 (germline): SGDLS, YYNGEE. This CDR3 is CASSDSGRGVEQFF. The CDR3 DNA is TGTGCCAGCAGCGATAGCGGGAGAGGGGTTGAGCAGTTCTTC.

This chain links TRBV29-1 with TRBJ1-1; the match to TRBD1 covers 8 bases. The CDR3 sequence is 13 residues long. Germline-derived CDR1 and CDR2 are SQVTM and ANQGSEA. Unmatched junction bases numbered 5, after V lost 7 bases and J lost 1 base. Here the CDR3 reads CSGRQGTNTEAFF. The DNA of the CDR3 is TGCAGCGGTCGACAGGGGACGAACACTGAAGCTTTCTTT.

The chain has TRBV28 and TRBJ2-1, with D maybe TRBD2 (5 bases). CDR3 length: 13 residues. Germline loops: CDR1 MDHEN, CDR2 SYDVKM. Trimming pared 1 base from V and 9 bases from J, leaving 10 bases between. The CDR3 region is CASSLFSEGEQFF. The CDR3 DNA reads as TGTGCCAGCAGTTTATTCTCAGAGGGTGAGCAGTTCTTC.

V is TRBV6-2 or TRBV6-3 and J is TRBJ1-2, with D uncertain. The germline V and J ends were trimmed by 2 bases and 7 bases, with 11 bases remaining between them. This CDR3 is 13 amino acids long. In germline, CDR1 is MNHEY, CDR2 SVGEGT. CDR3 nucleotide sequence: TGTGCCAGCAGTTACACTCTGTTTGGTGGCTACACCTTC. It yields the protein CASSYTLFGGYTF.

The chain has TRBV18 and TRBJ1-5; D is undetermined. Trimming cost V 2 bases and J 7 bases, with 12 bases left between them. From germline, CDR1 is KGHSH and CDR2 LQKENI. The CDR3 runs 14 residues. Written as DNA, the CDR3 is TGTGCCAGCTCACCAGAGCTGGGCAGCCAGCCCCAGCATTTT. Its protein product is CASSPELGSQPQHF. The full variable domain, rest sourced from reference TRBV18 and TRBJ1-5, is NAGVMQNPRHLVRRRGQEARLRCSPMKGHSHVYWYRQLPEEGLKFMVYLQKENIIDESGMPKERFSAEFPKEGPSILRIQQVVRGDSAAYFCASSPELGSQPQHFGDGTRLSIL.

A word on this clone: One end of the junction fails to match germline, which may point to a read error. CDR3 coding DNA: TGTGCCAGTAGTATCGGGTATACTTCACCCCTCCACTTT. Translating gives CASSIGYTSPLHF. The chain combines TRBV19 with TRBJ1-6; D is ambiguous. The CDR3 totals 13 residues. CDR1 is LNHDA, CDR2 SQIVND, per germline (reference sequence).

The CDR3 sequence is CASSVASGPSNEQFF. In nucleotides, the CDR3 is TGTGCCAGCAGCGTAGCTAGCGGGCCAAGCAATGAGCAGTTCTTC. The chain employs TRBV9 and TRBJ2-1; 8 nucleotides line up with TRBD2. The germline gives CDR1 SGDLS, CDR2 YYNGEE. This CDR3 comprises 15 residues. V was clipped by 0 bases and J by 6 bases; unmatched bases: 5.

The genes are TRBV5-6 and TRBJ1-2; D may be TRBD1 (5 bases). CDR1 and CDR2 from the germline V gene are SGHDT and YYEEEE. The ends were cut back, 2 bases at V and 4 bases at J, with 12 bases in the middle. This CDR3 is 14 amino acids long. The DNA of the CDR3 is TGTGCCAGCAGCTTCGGGACTGCGCTCTATGGCTACACCTTC. Protein sequence: CASSFGTALYGYTF. Combining the CDR3 with reference TRBV5-6 and TRBJ1-2 gives the whole variable domain DAGVTQSPTHLIKTRGQQVTLRCSPKSGHDTVSWYQQALGQGPQFIFQYYEEEERQRGNFPDRFSGHQFPNYSSELNVNALLLGDSALYLCASSFGTALYGYTFGSGTRLTVV.

V gene TRBV30 combines with J gene TRBJ2-3, with D possibly TRBD2 on 5 matching bases. Deletions cut 5 bases from V and 2 bases from J, with 11 bases between. This CDR3 region has 13 residues. The germline CDR1 and CDR2 sequences are GTSNPN and SVGIG (reference sequence). The CDR3 protein is CAWAEGDTDTQYF. CDR3 nucleotide sequence: TGTGCCTGGGCTGAGGGAGACACAGATACGCAGTATTTT.

The chain employs TRBV11-2 and TRBJ2-5; a possible D gene is TRBD2 (6 bases). Trimming pared 5 bases from V and 3 bases from J, leaving 10 bases between. This CDR3 comprises 13 residues. The V gene's germline CDR1 is SGHAT and CDR2 FQNNGV. The CDR3 protein is CASSVGLKETQYF. The CDR3 region has the DNA TGTGCCAGCAGCGTAGGACTAAAAGAGACCCAGTACTTC.

The chain joins TRBV6-5 to TRBJ2-2; 7 bases are a match to TRBD1. The CDR3 length is 15 residues. J was trimmed by 4 bases and V by 1 base; bases with no gene match: 3. Germline V gives CDR1 MNHEY, CDR2 SVGAGI. CDR3 amino acids: CASSYLGQPTGELFF. DNA of the CDR3: TGTGCCAGCAGTTACTTGGGACAGCCCACCGGGGAGCTGTTTTTT.

The rearrangement uses TRBV28 and TRBJ1-1; no firm D call. Trimming took off 2 bases at V and 5 bases at J, with 9 bases between the two ends. CDR1 MDHEN and CDR2 SYDVKM come from the germline V gene. This CDR3 comprises 13 residues. The CDR3 spells CASSLEGWTEAFF. CDR3 bases: TGTGCCAGCAGTTTAGAGGGATGGACTGAAGCTTTCTTT. Full variable domain (missing parts from reference TRBV28 and TRBJ1-1): DVKVTQSSRYLVKRTGEKVFLECVQDMDHENMFWYRQDPGLGLRLIYFSYDVKMKEKGDIPEGYSVSREKKERFSLILESASTNQTSMYLCASSLEGWTEAFFGQGTRLTVV.

The V call is TRBV7-2, the J call TRBJ2-7, with D maybe TRBD1 (6 bases). V lost 0 bases and J lost 5, with 11 bases in between. Per germline, CDR1 SGHTA and CDR2 FQGNSA. The length of the CDR3 is 14 residues. CDR3 sequence reads: CASSLATGHHEQYF. CDR3 coding DNA: TGTGCCAGCAGCTTAGCTACAGGGCACCACGAGCAGTACTTC.

The chain combines TRBV5-6 with TRBJ1-6; no clear D gene. Trimming left V 2 bases short and J 9 bases short, with 12 bases between. The germline gives CDR1 SGHDT, CDR2 YYEEEE. This CDR3 comprises 14 residues. The CDR3 reads CASSLSMPVSPLHF. The CDR3 DNA reads TGTGCCAGCAGCTTATCCATGCCGGTTTCACCCCTCCACTTT.

The rearrangement uses TRBV27 and TRBJ2-1, with TRBD2 identical over 7 bases. The length of the CDR3 is 14 residues. CDR1 is MNHEY, CDR2 SMNVEV, per germline (reference sequence). The V gene end was trimmed by 6 bases and the J gene end by 1 base; junction bases not matched to a gene: 3. The CDR3 loop is CASRLARSYNEQFF. The CDR3 DNA reads TGTGCCAGCAGACTAGCGCGGTCCTACAATGAGCAGTTCTTC.

The V and J genes are TRBV19 and TRBJ1-5; TRBD1 is a possible D gene (5 bases). This CDR3 has 13 residues. Germline V lookup: CDR1 LNHDA, CDR2 SQIVND (reference sequence). V shed 3 bases and J shed 7 bases, with 10 bases lying between them. Written as DNA, the CDR3 is TGTGCCAGTAGTATCAGGGTCGGGCAGCCCCAGCATTTT. This codes for CASSIRVGQPQHF.

J is TRBJ2-3 and V is TRBV9; D possibly matches TRBD1 or TRBD2 (5 bases each). This CDR3 is 12 amino acids long. The germline V gene has CDR1 SGDLS and CDR2 YYNGEE. V lost 4 bases and J lost 7, with 10 bases in between. The CDR3 DNA follows: TGTGCCAGCAGCTTAGAGGGGTATACGCAGTATTTT. Its translation is CASSLEGYTQYF. Full variable domain (outside the CDR3, taken from reference TRBV9 and TRBJ2-3): DSGVTQTPKHLITATGQRVTLRCSPRSGDLSVYWYQQSLDQGLQFLIQYYNGEERAKGNILERFSAQQFPDLHSELNLSSLELGDSALYFCASSLEGYTQYFGPGTRLTVL.

The V call is TRBV20-1, the J call TRBJ2-7, with D tentatively TRBD2 (5 bases). This CDR3 is 14 amino acids long. Germline CDR1 DFQATT, CDR2 SNEGSKA (reference sequence). Trimming stripped 3 bases from V and 2 bases from J, with 14 bases between. DNA for the CDR3: TGCAGTGCTAGTGGCGGGCCCACCGCCTACGAGCAGTACTTC. Translating gives CSASGGPTAYEQYF.